The 6 T cell receptor beta chains listed next were all sequenced from one sample in a study of blood T cell repertoires in COVID-19. TCRdb keeps only in-frame clones here, not all; method: immunoSEQ multiplex PCR. The data show a few hundred thousand clones, 89% seen once. The sequenced material came from peripheral blood. These TCRs come from a man between 18 and 29 years old who had recovered from COVID-19.

The rearrangement joins TRBV6-5 to TRBJ1-1, with 7 bases lining up with TRBD1. The J segment lost 12 bases and the V segment lost 1 base, leaving 11 bases of the junction unmatched. CDR1 MNHEY and CDR2 SVGAGI come from the germline V gene. CDR3 length: 14 residues. The CDR3 DNA follows: TGTGCCAGCAGTTACTGGAGGGACAGTTTGGCCTCTTTCTTT. It encodes CASSYWRDSLASFF.

The genes are TRBV7-2 and TRBJ1-3, with D unclear. This CDR3 comprises 14 residues. The germline V gene has CDR1 SGHTA and CDR2 FQGNSA. Trimming took off 3 bases at V and 2 bases at J, with 8 bases between the two ends. The CDR3 DNA reads as TGTGCCAGCAGCTTTGCGGGGACTGGAAACACCATATATTTT. It codes for CASSFAGTGNTIYF.

This clone was counted between two and nine times. The DNA for the CDR3 is TGTGCCAGCAGTTTATTAGGCGGGATGACTGAAGCTTTCTTT. It translates to CASSLLGGMTEAFF. This chain joins TRBV27 and TRBJ1-1; no clear D gene. Trimming stripped 1 base from V and 5 bases from J, with 11 bases between. CDR3 length: 14 amino acids. Germline CDR1 and CDR2: MNHEY and SMNVEV (reference sequence).

V gene TRBV19 combines with J gene TRBJ2-5, with 9 bases matching TRBD1. CDR1 is LNHDA and CDR2 is SQIVND in the germline V gene (reference sequence). Trimming took 5 bases from V and 2 from J; bases not matched to a gene: 3. There are 14 residues in the CDR3. For the CDR3, the DNA is TGTGCCAGTAGTTCAGGGACAGGGCAAGAGACCCAGTACTTC. It translates to CASSSGTGQETQYF.

This clone was detected once. The rearrangement uses TRBV7-9 and TRBJ1-1, with D tentatively TRBD1 (5 bases). Trimming stripped 2 bases from V and 5 bases from J, with 12 bases between. This CDR3 is built from 14 residues. Germline CDR1 is SEHNR and CDR2 is FQNEAQ (reference sequence). The DNA of the CDR3 is TGTGCCAGCAGCTTAATTGCAGGGCAAACTGAAGCTTTCTTT. It encodes CASSLIAGQTEAFF.

The chain links TRBV20-1 to TRBJ1-2; D is undetermined. The CDR3 runs 11 residues. V gave up 5 bases and J gave up 1 base, with 5 bases separating them. Germline V gene data show CDR1 as DFQATT and CDR2 as SNEGSKA (reference sequence). CDR3 sequence reads: CSASFNYGYTF. The CDR3, as DNA: TGCAGTGCTTCATTTAACTATGGCTACACCTTC.